These 25 T cell receptor beta chains came from one sample sequenced in a study of post-analysis software for immune sequencing data. General study findings and limits: Five TRBV segments, TRBV5-6, TRBV5-1 and TRBV20-1 among them, were found more frequent in patients than controls.

These receptors are not linked to any known antigen. Tagging with unique molecular identifiers was a feature of the TCR beta cDNA libraries. TCRdb re-derived calls from the PCR reads in MiXCR, one entry per CDR3 protein. The sample contains around 700,000 distinct CDR3 sequences, about 60% of which appear only once. Input material: blood. Source of these receptors: a girl aged 2-10 years with multiple sclerosis.

The rearrangement joins TRBV20-1 to TRBJ2-1; 7 bases map to TRBD2. This CDR3 spans 13 amino acids. In germline, CDR1 is DFQATT, CDR2 SNEGSKA (reference sequence). The CDR3 DNA follows: TGCGGGGCGGGCGCGGGGGACTACAATGAGCAGTTCTTC. It specifies CGAGAGDYNEQFF.

V is TRBV7-2 and J is TRBJ2-1, with D possibly TRBD2 on 6 matching bases. There are 15 residues in the CDR3. The germline gives CDR1 SGHTA, CDR2 FQGNSA. The germline V and J ends were trimmed by 5 bases and 5 bases, with 16 bases remaining between them. The CDR3 spells CASSSLASGHNEQFF. The DNA of the CDR3 is TGTGCCAGCAGCAGCCTAGCAAGCGGGCACAATGAGCAGTTCTTC.

This clonotype appeared a single time. J is TRBJ2-4 and V is TRBV7-3; 9 positions match TRBD1. Matching the DNA end better, TRBJ2-7 makes the J call doubtful. The length of the CDR3 is 14 residues. Germline loops: CDR1 SGHTA, CDR2 FQGTGA. The CDR3 region is CASSSSDRGSEQYF. CDR3 coding DNA: TGTGCCAGCAGCTCCTCGGACAGGGGCTCCGAGCAGTACTTC.

This chain connects TRBV27 to TRBJ2-3, with D unresolved. V shed 7 bases and J shed 2 bases, with 13 bases lying between them. The CDR3 has 14 amino acids. Germline assignment: CDR1 MNHEY and CDR2 SMNVEV (reference sequence). The CDR3, as DNA: TGTGCCAGCAACCGGAGATTTATCACAGATACGCAGTATTTT. Translation: CASNRRFITDTQYF.

This sequence joins TRBV6-6 and TRBJ2-1; 7 bases match TRBD2. The trim removed 1 base at V and 8 bases at J, leaving 8 bases unmatched. The CDR3 runs 15 residues. Germline V CDR1 and CDR2: MNHNY, SVGAGI (reference sequence). The CDR3 nucleotides are TGTGCCAGCAGTTACTTCGCGGGAGATGGTTATGAGCAGTTCTTC. This gives the protein CASSYFAGDGYEQFF.

Turning to this clonotype: The junction does not match germline at one end; this may be a read error. V is TRBV6-4 and J is TRBJ2-3, with TRBD1 matching over 8 bases. Germline loops: CDR1 MRHNA, CDR2 SNTAGT. The CDR3 spans 16 residues. The CDR3 coding sequence is TGTGCCGGCAGCGCCTTTGACAGGGGAGGCACAGATACGCAGTATTTT. Protein product: CAGSAFDRGGTDTQYF.

This chain links TRBV11-3 with TRBJ2-5; no reliable D call. The CDR3 runs to 17 residues. Germline V gives CDR1 SGHNT, CDR2 YENEEA. Trimming removed 2 bases from V and 2 bases from J, with 18 bases in between. The CDR3 here is CASSLLVGVPWQETQYF. CDR3 coding DNA: TGTGCCAGCAGCTTATTGGTCGGCGTTCCTTGGCAAGAGACCCAGTACTTC.

This clonotype was detected once. The V and J genes are TRBV12-3 or TRBV12-4 and TRBJ2-1; 10 positions agree with TRBD2. V was pared by 6 bases and J by 8 bases, with 16 bases of the junction left unmatched. There are 17 residues in the CDR3. The CDR3 protein is CASRSRGAGGLIDEQFF. Written as DNA, the CDR3 is TGTGCCAGCAGATCGAGGGGAGCGGGGGGGCTGATCGATGAGCAGTTCTTC.

The V gene is TRBV12-3 or TRBV12-4, the J gene TRBJ2-3, with 7 bases matching TRBD2. The V and J ends lost 6 bases and 0 bases, in that order; junction bases with no gene match: 12. CDR3 length: 17 residues. CDR3 DNA: TGTGCCAGCAGCCCGTCCCAGGGACTATTTAGCACAGATACGCAGTATTTT. Protein product: CASSPSQGLFSTDTQYF.

The genes are TRBV2 and TRBJ2-7; D is unclear. Trimming took off 3 bases at V and 2 bases at J, with 8 bases between the two ends. Germline V gives CDR1 SNHLY, CDR2 FYNNEI. The CDR3 has 13 residues. CDR3 loop: CASSEGGPYEQYF. CDR3 DNA: TGTGCCAGCAGTGAGGGTGGCCCCTACGAGCAGTACTTC.

The gene calls are TRBV20-1 and TRBJ1-2, with TRBD1 matching 8 bases. In germline, CDR1 is DFQATT, CDR2 SNEGSKA (reference sequence). With V trimmed by 0 bases and J by 4 bases, 7 bases remained unmatched. This CDR3 has 15 residues. In nucleotides, the CDR3 is TGCAGTGCTAGAGACCGCAGGGGGCTCAGCTATGGCTACACCTTC. The encoded protein is CSARDRRGLSYGYTF.

This chain's CDR3 is CASSYKRGISSYNEQFF. The CDR3 DNA reads TGTGCCAGCAGTTACAAACGTGGGATTTCCTCCTACAATGAGCAGTTCTTC. The chain is built from TRBV6-5 and TRBJ2-1; D call uncertain. V was clipped by 2 bases and J by 0 bases, with 14 bases between them. Germline V lookup: CDR1 MNHEY, CDR2 SVGAGI. CDR3 size: 17 residues.

The chain employs TRBV30 and TRBJ2-3, with TRBD1 matching over 10 bases. Germline lookup yields CDR1 GTSNPN and CDR2 SVGIG (reference sequence). With V trimmed by 8 bases and J by 6 bases, 5 bases remained unmatched. This CDR3 is 12 amino acids long. The DNA of the CDR3 is TGTGCCCGGGACAGGGGAGGGGATACGCAGTATTTT. Its translation: CARDRGGDTQYF.

This rearrangement joins TRBV7-2 to TRBJ2-7; D gene uncertain. The germline gives CDR1 SGHTA, CDR2 FQGNSA. The CDR3 is 12 amino acids. V was pared by 5 bases and J by 5 bases, with 10 bases between. Here the CDR3 DNA reads TGTGCCAGCAGCCCGATCTATAACGAGCAGTACGTC. Encoded protein: CASSPIYNEQYV.

This sequence joins TRBV6-6 and TRBJ1-5; perhaps TRBD1 as D (5 bases). V lost 5 bases and J lost 1, with 12 bases in between. The CDR3 is 15 amino acids. Germline V CDR1 and CDR2: MNHNY, SVGAGI (reference sequence). The CDR3 protein is CASSPRQMSNQPQHF. Here the CDR3 DNA reads TGTGCCAGCAGTCCCCGACAGATGAGCAATCAGCCCCAGCATTTT.

The chain is built from TRBV6-5 and TRBJ1-5; D perhaps matches TRBD1 (6 bases). Trimming shortened V by 6 bases and J by 6 bases, and 18 bases separated the two germline ends. CDR1 is MNHEY and CDR2 is SVGAGI in the germline V gene. The CDR3 runs to 15 residues. The DNA of the CDR3 is TGTGCCAGCAGCCAAAACAGGGTTCGTGGTCAGCCCCAGCATTTT. Translated: CASSQNRVRGQPQHF.

This clonotype was observed a single time. The genes are TRBV5-1 and TRBJ2-3, with 7 bases aligning to TRBD2. The length of the CDR3 is 15 residues. V gave up 4 bases and J gave up 4 bases; unmatched junction bases: 9. The germline CDR1 and CDR2 sequences are SGHRS and YFSETQ. The CDR3 DNA reads as TGCGCCAGCAGCCGTACTAGCGAGTCCGCAGATACGCAGTATTTT. This gives the protein CASSRTSESADTQYF.

The count of this clonotype is one. The chain has TRBV11-2 and TRBJ2-1; TRBD2 aligns across 9 bases. The CDR3 consists of 17 residues. V was clipped by 5 bases and J by 6 bases; unmatched bases: 14. Looked up from germline, CDR1 is SGHAT and CDR2 is FQNNGV. The DNA of the CDR3 is TGTGCCAGCAGCCCCAACCCCACCGCGGGAGGGGGCAATGAGCAGTTCTTC. Its protein product is CASSPNPTAGGGNEQFF.

The rearrangement links TRBV12-3 or TRBV12-4 to TRBJ1-5; D remains ambiguous. V lost 5 bases and J 3 bases, leaving 5 bases between the germline ends. The CDR3 runs 12 residues. The CDR3 sequence: CASSRYNQPQHF. DNA of the CDR3: TGTGCCAGCAGTCGATACAATCAGCCCCAGCATTTT.

Of note for this clonotype: Germline is not matched at one junction end, which may reflect a read error. The rearrangement links TRBV4-2 to TRBJ1-1, with a tentative D call TRBD1 (6 bases). The germline V gene has CDR1 LGHNA and CDR2 YNFKEQ. The CDR3 length is 14 residues. The CDR3 reads CASSPRGAAGETFF. The DNA of the CDR3 is TGTGCCAGCAGCCCTCGGGGGGCTGCGGGTGAAACTTTCTTT.

The chain is built from TRBV3-1 and TRBJ2-2, with TRBD1 matching over 8 bases. The CDR3 has 15 residues. Germline-derived CDR1 and CDR2 are LGHDT and YNNKEL (reference sequence). J was trimmed by 6 bases and V by 4 bases; bases with no gene match: 7. The chain's CDR3 is CASSPALTGAGELFF. The DNA of the CDR3 is TGTGCCAGCAGCCCCGCCTTGACAGGGGCCGGGGAGCTGTTTTTT.

V and J are TRBV27 and TRBJ2-7; D is tentatively TRBD1 or TRBD2 (5 bases each). Germline V gives CDR1 MNHEY, CDR2 SMNVEV (reference sequence). V lost 5 bases, J lost 4 bases, and 18 bases lay in between. This CDR3 has 15 amino acids. CDR3 residues: CASSDGTSPAYEQYF. CDR3 DNA: TGTGCCAGCAGTGACGGGACGTCCCCGGCATACGAGCAGTACTTC.

This rearrangement joins TRBV5-6 to TRBJ2-1; D gene uncertain. Germline lookup yields CDR1 SGHDT and CDR2 YYEEEE. The length of the CDR3 is 12 residues. V was shortened by 2 bases and J by 12 bases, with 12 bases between the two germline ends. The CDR3 reads CASSFGPSGQFF. CDR3 nucleotide sequence: TGTGCCAGCAGCTTCGGACCGTCTGGGCAGTTCTTC.

The chain has TRBV4-2 and TRBJ2-3; D is uncertain. The germline V gene has CDR1 LGHNA and CDR2 YNFKEQ. This CDR3 has 15 residues. Trimming removed 5 bases at V and 2 bases at J, with 14 bases between. CDR3 DNA: TGTGCCAGCAGCGAGGCCCTCGGAATCACAGATACGCAGTATTTT. Its protein is CASSEALGITDTQYF.

V and J are TRBV2 and TRBJ2-7; D ambiguous. The assigned J gene may be wrong: the sequence end matches TRBJ2-5 better. Germline V gene data show CDR1 as SNHLY and CDR2 as FYNNEI. There are 13 residues in the CDR3. Here the CDR3 reads CASGIESSETQYF. For the CDR3, the DNA is TGTGCCAGCGGGATCGAGTCATCCGAGACCCAGTACTTC.